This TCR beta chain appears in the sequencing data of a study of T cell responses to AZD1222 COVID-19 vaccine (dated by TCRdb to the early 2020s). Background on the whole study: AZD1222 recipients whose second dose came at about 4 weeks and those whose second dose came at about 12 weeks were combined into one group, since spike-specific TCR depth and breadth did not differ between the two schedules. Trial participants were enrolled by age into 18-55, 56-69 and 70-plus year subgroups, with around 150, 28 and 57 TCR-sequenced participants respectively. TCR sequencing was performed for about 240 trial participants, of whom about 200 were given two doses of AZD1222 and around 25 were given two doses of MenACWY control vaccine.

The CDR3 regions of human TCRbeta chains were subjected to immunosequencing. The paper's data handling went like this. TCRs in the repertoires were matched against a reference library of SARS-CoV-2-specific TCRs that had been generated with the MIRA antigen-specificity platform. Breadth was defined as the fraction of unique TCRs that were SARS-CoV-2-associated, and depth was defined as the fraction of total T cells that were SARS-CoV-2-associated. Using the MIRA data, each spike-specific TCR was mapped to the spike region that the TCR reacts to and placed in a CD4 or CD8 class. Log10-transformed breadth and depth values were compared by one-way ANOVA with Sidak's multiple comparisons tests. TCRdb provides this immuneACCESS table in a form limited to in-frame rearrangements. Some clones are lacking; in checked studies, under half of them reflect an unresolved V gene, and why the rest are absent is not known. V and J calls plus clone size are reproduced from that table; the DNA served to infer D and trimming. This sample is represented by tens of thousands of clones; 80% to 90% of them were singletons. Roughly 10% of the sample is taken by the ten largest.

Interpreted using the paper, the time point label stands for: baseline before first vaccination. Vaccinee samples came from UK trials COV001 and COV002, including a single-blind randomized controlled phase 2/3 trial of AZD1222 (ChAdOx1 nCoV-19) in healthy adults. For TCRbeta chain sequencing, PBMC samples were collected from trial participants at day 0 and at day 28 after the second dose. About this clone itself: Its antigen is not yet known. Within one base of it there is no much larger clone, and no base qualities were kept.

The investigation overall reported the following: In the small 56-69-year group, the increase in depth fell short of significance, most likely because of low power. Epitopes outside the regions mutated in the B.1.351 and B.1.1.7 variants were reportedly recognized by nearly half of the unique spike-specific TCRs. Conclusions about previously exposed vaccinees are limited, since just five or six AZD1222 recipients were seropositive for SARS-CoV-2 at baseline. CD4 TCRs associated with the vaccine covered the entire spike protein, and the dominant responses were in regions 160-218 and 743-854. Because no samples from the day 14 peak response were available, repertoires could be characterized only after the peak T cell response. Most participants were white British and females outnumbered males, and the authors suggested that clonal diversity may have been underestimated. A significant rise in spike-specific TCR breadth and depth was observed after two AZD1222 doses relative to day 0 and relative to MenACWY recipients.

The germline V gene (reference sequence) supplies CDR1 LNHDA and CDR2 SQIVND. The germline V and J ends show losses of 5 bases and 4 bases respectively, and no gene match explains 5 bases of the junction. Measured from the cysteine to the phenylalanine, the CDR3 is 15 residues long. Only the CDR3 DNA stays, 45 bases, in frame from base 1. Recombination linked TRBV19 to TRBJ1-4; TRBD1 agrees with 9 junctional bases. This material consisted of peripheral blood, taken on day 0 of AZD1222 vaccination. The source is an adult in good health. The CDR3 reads CASSVQGAFNEKLFF. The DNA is TGTGCCAGTAGTGTACAGGGGGCGTTTAATGAAAAACTGTTTTTT.